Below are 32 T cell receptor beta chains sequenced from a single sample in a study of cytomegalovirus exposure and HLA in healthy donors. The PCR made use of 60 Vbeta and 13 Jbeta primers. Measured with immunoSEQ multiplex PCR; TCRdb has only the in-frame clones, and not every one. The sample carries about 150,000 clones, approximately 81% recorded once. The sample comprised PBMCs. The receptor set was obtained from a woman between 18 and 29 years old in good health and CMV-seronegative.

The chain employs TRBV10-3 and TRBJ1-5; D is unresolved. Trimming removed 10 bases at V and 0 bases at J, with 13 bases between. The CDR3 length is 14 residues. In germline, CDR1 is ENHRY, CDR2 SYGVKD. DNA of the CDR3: TGTGCCACCTCCGACATGAATAGCAATCAGCCCCAGCATTTT. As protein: CATSDMNSNQPQHF.

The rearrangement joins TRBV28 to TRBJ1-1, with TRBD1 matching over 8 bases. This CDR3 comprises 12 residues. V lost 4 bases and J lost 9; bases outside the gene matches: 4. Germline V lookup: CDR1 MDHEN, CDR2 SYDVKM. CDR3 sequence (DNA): TGTGCCAGCAGTTCCAGGGGGCAACAAGCTTTCTTT. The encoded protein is CASSSRGQQAFF.

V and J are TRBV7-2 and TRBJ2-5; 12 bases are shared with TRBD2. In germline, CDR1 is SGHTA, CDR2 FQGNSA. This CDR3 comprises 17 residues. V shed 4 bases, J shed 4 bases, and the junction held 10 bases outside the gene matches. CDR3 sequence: CASSWPLAGGQRETQYF. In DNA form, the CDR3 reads TGTGCCAGCAGCTGGCCCCTAGCGGGGGGGCAGCGAGAGACCCAGTACTTC.

CDR3 loop: CASSDRWNTEAFF. The DNA for the CDR3 is TGTGCCAGCAGTGACAGGTGGAACACTGAAGCTTTCTTT. This sequence joins TRBV6-5 and TRBJ1-1, with D perhaps matching TRBD1 (6 bases). Germline V gene lookup returns CDR1 MNHEY and CDR2 SVGAGI. The germline V and J ends were trimmed by 5 bases and 1 base, with 8 bases remaining between them. The CDR3 is made up of 13 amino acids.

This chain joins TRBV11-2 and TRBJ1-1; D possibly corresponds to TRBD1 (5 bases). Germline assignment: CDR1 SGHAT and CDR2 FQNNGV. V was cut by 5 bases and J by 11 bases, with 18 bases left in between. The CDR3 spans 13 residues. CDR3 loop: CASSRRDPGGAFF. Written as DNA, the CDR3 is TGTGCCAGCAGCCGGCGGGACCCCGGCGGGGCTTTCTTT.

DNA of the CDR3: TGTGCCTGGAGGGACCCCAGGACAGGGGTCACTGAAGCTTTCTTT. This translates into CAWRDPRTGVTEAFF. This chain connects TRBV30 to TRBJ1-1, with 9 bases aligning to TRBD1. The germline CDR1 and CDR2 sequences are GTSNPN and SVGIG (reference sequence). CDR3 length equals 15 residues. V lost 3 bases, J lost 4 bases, and 9 bases stayed unmatched.

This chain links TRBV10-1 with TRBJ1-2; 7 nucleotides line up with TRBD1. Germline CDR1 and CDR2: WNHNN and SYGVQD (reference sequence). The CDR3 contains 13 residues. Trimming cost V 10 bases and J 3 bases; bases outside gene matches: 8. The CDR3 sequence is CANPDREDYGYTF. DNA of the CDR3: TGCGCCAACCCCGACAGGGAGGACTATGGCTACACCTTC.

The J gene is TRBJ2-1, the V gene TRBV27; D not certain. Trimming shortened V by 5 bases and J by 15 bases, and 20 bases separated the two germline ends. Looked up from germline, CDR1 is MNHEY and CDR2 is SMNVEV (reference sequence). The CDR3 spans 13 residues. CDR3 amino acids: CASSPRSTSAGFF. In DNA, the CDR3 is TGTGCCAGCAGTCCCCGCAGTACAAGCGCCGGGTTCTTC.

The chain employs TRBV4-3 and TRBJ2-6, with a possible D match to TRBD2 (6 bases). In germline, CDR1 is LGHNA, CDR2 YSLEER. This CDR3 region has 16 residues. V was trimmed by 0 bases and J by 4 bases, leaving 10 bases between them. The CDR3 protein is CASSQEEGTGANVLTF. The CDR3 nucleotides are TGCGCCAGCAGCCAAGAGGAGGGCACCGGGGCCAACGTCCTGACTTTC.

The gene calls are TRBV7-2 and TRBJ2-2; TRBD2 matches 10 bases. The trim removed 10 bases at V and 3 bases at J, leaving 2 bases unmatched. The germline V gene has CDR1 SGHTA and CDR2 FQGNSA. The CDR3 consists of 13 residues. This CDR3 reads CANLAGDTGELFF. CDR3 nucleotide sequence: TGTGCCAATCTAGCGGGGGACACCGGGGAGCTGTTTTTT.

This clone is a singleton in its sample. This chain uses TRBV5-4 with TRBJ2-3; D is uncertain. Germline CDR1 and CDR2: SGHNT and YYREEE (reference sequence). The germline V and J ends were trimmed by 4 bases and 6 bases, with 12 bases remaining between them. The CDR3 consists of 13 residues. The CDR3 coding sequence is TGTGCCAGCAGCCCTAGGTATCCCGATACGCAGTATTTT. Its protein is CASSPRYPDTQYF.

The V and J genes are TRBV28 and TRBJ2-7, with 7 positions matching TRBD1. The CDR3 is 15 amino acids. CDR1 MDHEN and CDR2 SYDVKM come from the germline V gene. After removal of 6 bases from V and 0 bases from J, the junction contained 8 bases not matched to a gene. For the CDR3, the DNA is TGTGCCAGCAGAGACCAAGGACAGGTCTCCTACGAGCAGTACTTC. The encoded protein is CASRDQGQVSYEQYF.

The CDR3 DNA follows: TGTGCCAGCAGCTTTTGGAGCTCCTACGAGCAGTACTTC. Translated, it gives CASSFWSSYEQYF. The chain employs TRBV14 and TRBJ2-7; D uncertain. Germline V lookup: CDR1 SGHDN, CDR2 FVKESK. CDR3 size: 13 residues. V was cut by 5 bases and J by 0 bases, with 8 bases left in between.

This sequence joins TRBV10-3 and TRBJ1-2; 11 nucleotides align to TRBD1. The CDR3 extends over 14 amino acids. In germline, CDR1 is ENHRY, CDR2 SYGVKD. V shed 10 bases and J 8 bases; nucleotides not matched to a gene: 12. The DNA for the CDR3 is TGTGCCACTGACGCCGGGACAGGGGGGATGGGCTACACCTTC. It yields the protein CATDAGTGGMGYTF.

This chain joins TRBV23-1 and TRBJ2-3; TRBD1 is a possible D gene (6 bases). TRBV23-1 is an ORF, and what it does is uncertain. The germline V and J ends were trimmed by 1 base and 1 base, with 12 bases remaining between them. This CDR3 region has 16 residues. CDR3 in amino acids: CASSQFKGHCTDTQYF. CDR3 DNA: TGCGCCAGCAGTCAATTCAAGGGACACTGCACAGATACGCAGTATTTT.

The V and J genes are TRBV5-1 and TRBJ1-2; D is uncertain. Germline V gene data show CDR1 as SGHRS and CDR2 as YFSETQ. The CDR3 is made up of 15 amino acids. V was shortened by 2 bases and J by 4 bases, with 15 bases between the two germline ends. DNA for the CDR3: TGCGCCAGCAGCTTTAGAGGGCCAGAGATCTATGGCTACACCTTC. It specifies CASSFRGPEIYGYTF.

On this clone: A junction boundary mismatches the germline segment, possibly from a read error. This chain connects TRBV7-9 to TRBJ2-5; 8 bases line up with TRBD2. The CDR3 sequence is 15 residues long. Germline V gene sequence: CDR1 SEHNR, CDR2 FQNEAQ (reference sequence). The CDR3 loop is CSSSHESGGRGTQYF. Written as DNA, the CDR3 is TGTTCCAGCAGCCATGAGTCGGGGGGGCGAGGGACCCAGTACTTC. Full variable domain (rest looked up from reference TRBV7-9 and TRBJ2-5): DTGVSQNPRHKITKRGQNVTFRCDPISEHNRLYWYRQTLGQGPEFLTYFQNEAQLEKSRLLSDRFSAERPKGSFSTLEIQRTEQGDSAMYLCSSSHESGGRGTQYFGPGTRLLVL.

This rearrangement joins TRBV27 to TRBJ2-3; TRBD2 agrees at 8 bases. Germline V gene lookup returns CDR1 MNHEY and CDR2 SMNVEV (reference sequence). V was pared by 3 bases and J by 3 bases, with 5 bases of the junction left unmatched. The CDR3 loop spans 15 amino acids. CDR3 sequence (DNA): TGTGCCAGCAGTTTCTCGGGAGGGGTGACAGATACGCAGTATTTT. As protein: CASSFSGGVTDTQYF.

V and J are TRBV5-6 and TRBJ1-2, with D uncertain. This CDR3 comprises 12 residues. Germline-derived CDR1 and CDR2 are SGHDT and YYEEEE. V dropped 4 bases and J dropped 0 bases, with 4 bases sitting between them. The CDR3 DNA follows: TGTGCCAGCAGCCTAACTAACTATGGCTACACCTTC. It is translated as CASSLTNYGYTF. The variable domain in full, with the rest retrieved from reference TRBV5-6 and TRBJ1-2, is DAGVTQSPTHLIKTRGQQVTLRCSPKSGHDTVSWYQQALGQGPQFIFQYYEEEERQRGNFPDRFSGHQFPNYSSELNVNALLLGDSALYLCASSLTNYGYTFGSGTRLTVV.

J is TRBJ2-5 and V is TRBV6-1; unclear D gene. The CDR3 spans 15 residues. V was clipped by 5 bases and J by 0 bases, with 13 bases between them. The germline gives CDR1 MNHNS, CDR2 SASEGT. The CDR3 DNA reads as TGTGCCAGCAGTCCGGGTTTATTGTACCAAGAGACCCAGTACTTC. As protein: CASSPGLLYQETQYF.

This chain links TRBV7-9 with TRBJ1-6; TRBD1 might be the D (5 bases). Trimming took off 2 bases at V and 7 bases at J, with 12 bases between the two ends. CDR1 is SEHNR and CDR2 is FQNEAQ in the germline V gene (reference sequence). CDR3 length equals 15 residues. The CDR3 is CASSLSHRPNSPLHF. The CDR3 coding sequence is TGTGCCAGCAGCTTAAGTCACAGGCCAAATTCACCCCTCCACTTT. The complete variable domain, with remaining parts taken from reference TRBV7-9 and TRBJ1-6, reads DTGVSQNPRHKITKRGQNVTFRCDPISEHNRLYWYRQTLGQGPEFLTYFQNEAQLEKSRLLSDRFSAERPKGSFSTLEIQRTEQGDSAMYLCASSLSHRPNSPLHFGNGTRLTVT.

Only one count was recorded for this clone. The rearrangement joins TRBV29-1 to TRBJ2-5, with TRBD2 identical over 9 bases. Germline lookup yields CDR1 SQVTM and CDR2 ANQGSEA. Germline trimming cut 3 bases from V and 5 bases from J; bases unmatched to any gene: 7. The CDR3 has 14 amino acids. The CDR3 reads CSVDSAGGYETQYF. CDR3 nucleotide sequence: TGCAGCGTTGACAGTGCGGGAGGGTACGAGACCCAGTACTTC.

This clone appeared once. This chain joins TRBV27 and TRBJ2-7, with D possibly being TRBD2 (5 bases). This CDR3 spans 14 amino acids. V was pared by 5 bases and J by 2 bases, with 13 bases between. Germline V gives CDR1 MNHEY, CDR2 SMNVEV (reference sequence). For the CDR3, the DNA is TGTGCCAGCAGTACCACCCGGGATACCTACGAGCAGTACTTC. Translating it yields CASSTTRDTYEQYF.

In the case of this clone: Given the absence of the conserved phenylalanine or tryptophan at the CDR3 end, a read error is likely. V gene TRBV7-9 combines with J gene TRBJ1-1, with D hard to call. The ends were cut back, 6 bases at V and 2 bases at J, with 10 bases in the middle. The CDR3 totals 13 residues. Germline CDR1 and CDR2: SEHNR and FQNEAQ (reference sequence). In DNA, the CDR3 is TGTGCCAGCAGGGTAGAGGGTAACACTGAAGCTTTCGTT. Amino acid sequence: CASRVEGNTEAFV.

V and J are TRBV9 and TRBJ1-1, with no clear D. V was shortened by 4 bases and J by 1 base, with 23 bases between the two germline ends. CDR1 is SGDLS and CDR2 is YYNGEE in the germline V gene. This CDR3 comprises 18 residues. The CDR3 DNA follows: TGTGCCAGCAGCCCGAGCGGGGTTATGGTACCGACGAACACTGAAGCTTTCTTT. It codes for CASSPSGVMVPTNTEAFF.

For the CDR3, the DNA is TGTGCCAGCAGCAGGGGTCTAGTCGAGCAGTACTTC. The encoded protein is CASSRGLVEQYF. The chain combines TRBV6-5 with TRBJ2-7, with a weak D call TRBD1 (6 bases). V shed 6 bases and J shed 6 bases, with 12 bases lying between them. The CDR3 totals 12 residues. Germline-derived CDR1 and CDR2 are MNHEY and SVGAGI.

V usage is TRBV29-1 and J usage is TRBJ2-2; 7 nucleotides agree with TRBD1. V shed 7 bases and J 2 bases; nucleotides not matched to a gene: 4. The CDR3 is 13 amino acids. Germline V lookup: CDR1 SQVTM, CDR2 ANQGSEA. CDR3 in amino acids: CSAQGTNTGELFF. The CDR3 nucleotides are TGCAGCGCACAGGGGACCAACACCGGGGAGCTGTTTTTT.

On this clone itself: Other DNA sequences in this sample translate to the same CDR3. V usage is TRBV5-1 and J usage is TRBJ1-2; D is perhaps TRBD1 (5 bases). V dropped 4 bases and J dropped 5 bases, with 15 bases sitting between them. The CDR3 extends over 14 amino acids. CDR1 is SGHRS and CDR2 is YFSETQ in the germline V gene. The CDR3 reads CASSPGGEGYGYTF. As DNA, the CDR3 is TGCGCCAGCAGCCCCGGAGGGGAGGGGTATGGCTACACCTTC.

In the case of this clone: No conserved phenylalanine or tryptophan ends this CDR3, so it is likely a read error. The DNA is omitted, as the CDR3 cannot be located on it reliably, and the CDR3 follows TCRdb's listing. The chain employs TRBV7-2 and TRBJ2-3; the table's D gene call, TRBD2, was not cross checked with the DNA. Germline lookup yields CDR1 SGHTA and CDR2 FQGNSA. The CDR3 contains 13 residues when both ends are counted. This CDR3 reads CASSLVGGTSGEI.

The CDR3 nucleotides read TGTGCCAGTAGTATAACTGGGGCAAACACCATATATTTT. It yields the protein CASSITGANTIYF. The chain employs TRBV19 and TRBJ1-3; perhaps TRBD1 as D (5 bases). Germline-derived CDR1 and CDR2 are LNHDA and SQIVND (reference sequence). Trimming shortened V by 2 bases and J by 6 bases, and 8 bases separated the two germline ends. The CDR3 is 13 amino acids.

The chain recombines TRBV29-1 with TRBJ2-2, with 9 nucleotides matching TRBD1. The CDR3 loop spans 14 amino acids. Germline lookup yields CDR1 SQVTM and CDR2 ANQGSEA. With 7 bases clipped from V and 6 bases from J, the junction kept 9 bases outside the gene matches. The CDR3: CSGREQGAAGELFF. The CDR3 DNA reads TGCAGCGGGAGGGAACAGGGGGCCGCCGGGGAGCTGTTTTTT.

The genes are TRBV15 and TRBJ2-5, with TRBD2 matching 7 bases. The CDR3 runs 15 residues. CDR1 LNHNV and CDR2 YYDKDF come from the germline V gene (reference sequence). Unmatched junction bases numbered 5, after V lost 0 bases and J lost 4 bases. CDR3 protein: CATSRDPTGGETQYF. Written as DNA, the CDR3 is TGTGCCACCAGCAGAGATCCCACGGGGGGAGAGACCCAGTACTTC. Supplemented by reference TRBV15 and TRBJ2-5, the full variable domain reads DAMVIQNPRYQVTQFGKPVTLSCSQTLNHNVMYWYQQKSSQAPKLLFHYYDKDFNNEADTPDNFQSRRPNTSFCFLDIRSPGLGDTAMYLCATSRDPTGGETQYFGPGTRLLVL.